The source of this T cell receptor (beta chain) is a study of cytomegalovirus exposure and HLA in healthy donors. Study-wide background: A subsequent analysis reported that the 120 or so validation repertoires were produced on the same platform that had also been used for the approximately 700 first-cohort repertoires. Regarding the study as a whole: First-cohort TCR clusters tended to co-occur in the approximately 110 validation repertoires, a later analysis found. Rare TCR sequences dominated, though some public TCRs recurred in many donors. The study put 150 or so TCR beta chains on its list as cytomegalovirus-associated.

With regard to this clone: What it binds is unknown.

The CDR3 contains 14 residues. The V end lost 5 bases, the J end lost 0 bases, and 7 bases lay between the germline ends. Germline V CDR1 and CDR2: SGHTA, FQGNSA. The method was immunoSEQ multiplex PCR; TCRdb's version includes in-frame clones alone and lacks a portion of them. Among 200,000 or so clones, 84% were seen once, and the ten largest hold less than 8.5%. V gene TRBV7-2 combines with J gene TRBJ2-2; D is unclear. Sequenced material: PBMCs. This TCR was sampled from a man in his late teens or twenties in good health and CMV-seropositive. The CDR3 reads CASSVYTNTGELFF. The CDR3 nucleotides are TGTGCCAGCAGCGTGTACACGAACACCGGGGAGCTGTTTTTT.